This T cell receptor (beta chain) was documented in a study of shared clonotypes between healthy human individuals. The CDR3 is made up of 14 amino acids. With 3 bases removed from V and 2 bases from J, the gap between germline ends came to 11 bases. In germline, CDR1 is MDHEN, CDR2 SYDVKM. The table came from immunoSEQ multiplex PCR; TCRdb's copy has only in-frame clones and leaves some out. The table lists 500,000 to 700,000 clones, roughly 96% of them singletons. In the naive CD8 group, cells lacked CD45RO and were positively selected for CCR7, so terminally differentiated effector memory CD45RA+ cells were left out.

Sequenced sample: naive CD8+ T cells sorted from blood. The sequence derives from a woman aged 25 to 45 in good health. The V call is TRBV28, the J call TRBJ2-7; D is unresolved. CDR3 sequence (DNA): TGTGCCAGCAGTTTTATACCCGGTACCTACGAGCAGTACTTC. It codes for CASSFIPGTYEQYF.